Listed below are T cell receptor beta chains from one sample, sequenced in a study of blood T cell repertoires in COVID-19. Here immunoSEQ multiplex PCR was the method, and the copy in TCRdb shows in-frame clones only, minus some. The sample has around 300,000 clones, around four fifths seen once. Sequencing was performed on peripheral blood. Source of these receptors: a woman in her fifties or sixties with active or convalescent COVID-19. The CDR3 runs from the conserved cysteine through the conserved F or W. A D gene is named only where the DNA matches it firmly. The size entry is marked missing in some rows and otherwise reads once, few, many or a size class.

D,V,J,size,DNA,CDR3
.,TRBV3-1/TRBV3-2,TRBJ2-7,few,TGTGCCAGCAGCCAAGATTTAGACAGAGCCTACGAGCAGTACTTC,CASSQDLDRAYEQYF
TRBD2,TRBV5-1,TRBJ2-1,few,TGCGCCAGCAGCTCCGCACAGACTAGCGGCTCCTACAATGAGCAGTTCTTC,CASSSAQTSGSYNEQFF
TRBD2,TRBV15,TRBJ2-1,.,TGTGCCACCAGCAGAGAGGGAGCGGGACGAGGCAATGAGCAGTTCTTC,CATSREGAGRGNEQFF
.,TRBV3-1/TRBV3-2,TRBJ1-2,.,TGTGCCAGCAGCCAAGCCCCCGGGGAGTTATATGGCTACACCTTC,CASSQAPGELYGYTF
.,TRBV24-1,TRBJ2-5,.,TGTGCCACCAGTGCCATCGGAGGGGTGGAGACCCAGTACTTC,CATSAIGGVETQYF
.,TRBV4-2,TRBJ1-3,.,TGTGCCAGCAGCCAAGATACAGGAGCTGGAAACACCATATATTTT,CASSQDTGAGNTIYF
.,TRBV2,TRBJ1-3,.,TGTGCCAGCTGGGCGAGGGCGAATGGAAACACCATATATTTT,CASWARANGNTIYF
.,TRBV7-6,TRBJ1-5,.,TGTGCCAGCAGCTTAGTTAAGCTAATAAATCAGCCCCAGCATTTT,CASSLVKLINQPQHF
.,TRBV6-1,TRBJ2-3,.,TGTGCCAGCTTACCCCGTTTGGGGGGAGATACGCAGTATTTT,CASLPRLGGDTQYF
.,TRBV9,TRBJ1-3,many,TGTGCCAGCAGGGAAGGTATCGGGGACTACGGAAACACCATATATTTT,CASREGIGDYGNTIYF
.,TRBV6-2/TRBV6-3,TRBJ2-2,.,TGTGCCAGCAGTTACTTAAACACCGGGGAGCTGTTTTTT,CASSYLNTGELFF
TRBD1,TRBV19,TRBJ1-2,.,TGTGCCAGTAGTACCCCAGGGGGTAGGTTCAACTATGGCTACACCTTC,CASSTPGGRFNYGYTF
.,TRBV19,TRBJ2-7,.,TGTGCCAGTAGTATTGGACTGAGCTACGAGCAGTACTTC,CASSIGLSYEQYF
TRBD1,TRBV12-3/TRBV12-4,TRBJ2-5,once,TGTGCCAGCAGTCTGACAGGGGCGGAGACCCAGTACTTC,CASSLTGAETQYF
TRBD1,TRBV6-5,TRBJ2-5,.,TGTGCCAGCAGTAAGGACAGGGTGGAAGAGACCCAGTACTTC,CASSKDRVEETQYF
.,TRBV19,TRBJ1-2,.,TGTGCCAGTAGTATGGCCCTGGGGGCATCCTATGGCTACACCTTC,CASSMALGASYGYTF
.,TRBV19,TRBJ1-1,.,TGTGCCAGTAGTATTGGAGGGGTCACTGAAGCTTTCTTT,CASSIGGVTEAFF
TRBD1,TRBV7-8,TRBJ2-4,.,TGTGCCAGCAGCTTAGATGGACAGGGGAAAAACATTCAGTACTTC,CASSLDGQGKNIQYF
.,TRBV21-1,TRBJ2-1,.,TGTGCCAGCAGCAAGCTTCTAGCGGCGTCCTACAATGAGCAGTTCTTC,CASSKLLAASYNEQFF
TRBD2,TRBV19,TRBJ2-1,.,TGTGCCAGCGCTAGCGGGAGGAATGAGCAGTTCTTC,CASASGRNEQFF
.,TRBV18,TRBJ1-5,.,TGTGCCAGCTCACCTGAAGTTAGCGGTCAGCCCCAGCATTTT,CASSPEVSGQPQHF
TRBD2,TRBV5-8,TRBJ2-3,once,TGTGCCAGCAGCTTGCCAGCGGGAGGGGGCACAGATACGCAGTATTTT,CASSLPAGGGTDTQYF
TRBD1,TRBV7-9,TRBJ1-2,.,TGTGCCAGCAGCAGCTCCGGGACAGGGAATGGCTACACCTTC,CASSSSGTGNGYTF
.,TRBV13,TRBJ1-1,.,TGTGCCAGCGCTACTGGCGGGGGGCGGACTGAAGCTTTCTTT,CASATGGGRTEAFF
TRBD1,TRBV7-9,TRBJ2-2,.,TGTGCCGTTCTGAGCGGGACAGGGGGGTACGCCGGGGAGCTGTTTTTT,CAVLSGTGGYAGELFF
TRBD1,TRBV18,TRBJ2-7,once,TGTGCCAGCTCACCTGGACAGGGGAACTACGAGCAGTACTTC,CASSPGQGNYEQYF
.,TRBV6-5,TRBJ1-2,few,TGTGCCAGCTCAAAGGCCAGCGGGTCCCATGGCTACACCTTC,CASSKASGSHGYTF
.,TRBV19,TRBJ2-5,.,TGTGCCAGTAGTACACGTAGATTAGCTGGTGAGACCCAGTACTTC,CASSTRRLAGETQYF
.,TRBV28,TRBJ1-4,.,TGTGCCAGCAGTTTGGGCGGGAGGGGTCGTGAAAAACTGTTTTTT,CASSLGGRGREKLFF
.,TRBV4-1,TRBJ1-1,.,TGCGCCAGCAGACATCCAGGGAAAAACACTGAAGCTTTCTTT,CASRHPGKNTEAFF
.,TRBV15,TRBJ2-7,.,TGTGCCACCAGCCGCCTATCGAGGCTTGGTGGCGAGCAGTACTTC,CATSRLSRLGGEQYF
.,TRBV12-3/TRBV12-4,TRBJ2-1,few,TGTGCCAGCAGTGCAAGCGGCAATGAGCAGTTCTTC,CASSASGNEQFF
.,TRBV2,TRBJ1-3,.,TGTGCCAGCAGTGGGGCCTACTCTGGAAACACCATATATTTT,CASSGAYSGNTIYF
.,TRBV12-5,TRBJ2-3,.,TGTGCTAGTGGTTTGGTGGAGACTCTGCCCCATACGCAGTATTTT,CASGLVETLPHTQYF
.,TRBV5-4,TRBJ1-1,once,TGTGCCAGCAGCTTGTCCCGGGGGATGAACACTGAAGCTTTCTTT,CASSLSRGMNTEAFF
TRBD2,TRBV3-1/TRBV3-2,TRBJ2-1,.,TGTGCCAGCAGCCAAGGGACTAGCGGATCCAATGAGCAGTTCTTC,CASSQGTSGSNEQFF
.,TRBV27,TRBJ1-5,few,TGTGCCAGCAGTCGAGATGATAGCAATCAGCCCCAGCATTTT,CASSRDDSNQPQHF
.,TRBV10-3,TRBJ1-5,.,TGTGCCATGTCTAGGGACAAGAATCAGCCCCAGCATTTT,CAMSRDKNQPQHF
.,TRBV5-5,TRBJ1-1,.,TGTGCCAGCAGCTTGGCCTCCGGGACTCCAAGAGAAGCTTTCTTT,CASSLASGTPREAFF
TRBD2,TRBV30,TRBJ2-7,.,TGTGCCTGGAGTGTATTTAGCGGGAGCCAACCCTACGAGCAGTACTTC,CAWSVFSGSQPYEQYF
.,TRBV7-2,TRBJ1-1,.,TGTGCCAGCAGCTTAGTGGCAGGCCTGAACACTGAAGCTTTCTTT,CASSLVAGLNTEAFF
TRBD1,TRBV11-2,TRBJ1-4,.,TGTGCCAGCACCACGGGACAGCATAATGAAAAACTGTTTTTT,CASTTGQHNEKLFF
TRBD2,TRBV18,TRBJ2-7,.,TGTGCCAGCTCACCCTTCGGGGGGTCGGCCGAGCAGTACTTC,CASSPFGGSAEQYF
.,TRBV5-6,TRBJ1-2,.,TGTGCCAGCAGCCCGGGACAACTCTATGGCTACACCTTC,CASSPGQLYGYTF
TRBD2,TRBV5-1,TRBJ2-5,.,TGCGCCAGCAGCTGGGGGCTAGCGGGCCTCCAAGAGACCCAGTACTTC,CASSWGLAGLQETQYF
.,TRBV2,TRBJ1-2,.,TGTGCCAGCCGGGTAGGGAGCTATGGCTACACCTTC,CASRVGSYGYTF
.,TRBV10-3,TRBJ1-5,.,TGTGCCACCGGGAGGCAGGGTGGCAATCAGCCCCAGCATTTT,CATGRQGGNQPQHF
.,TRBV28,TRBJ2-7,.,TGTGCCAGCAGTGAATACAGGCGACCCTACGAGCAGTACTTC,CASSEYRRPYEQYF
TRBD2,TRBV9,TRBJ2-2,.,TGTGCCAGCAGCGTGACCGGGACTAGGTCTCCCGGGGAGCTGTTTTTT,CASSVTGTRSPGELFF
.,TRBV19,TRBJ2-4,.,TGTGCCAGTAGTGCCGGGGCCAAAAACATTCAGTACTTC,CASSAGAKNIQYF
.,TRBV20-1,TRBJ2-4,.,TGCAGTGCTAGTGACCGGGTAGCCAAAAACATTCAGTACTTC,CSASDRVAKNIQYF
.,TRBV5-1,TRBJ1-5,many,TGCGCCAGCAGCTTGGTGCCAGGGAGCAATCAGCCCCAGCATTTT,CASSLVPGSNQPQHF
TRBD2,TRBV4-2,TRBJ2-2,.,TGTGCCAGCAGCCAAGATCGGATCCGAGGACTAGCGAACACCGGGGAGCTGTTTTTT,CASSQDRIRGLANTGELFF
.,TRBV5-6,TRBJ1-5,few,TGTGCCAGCAGCTCCTTGCAACAGGGATCCAATCAGCCCCAGCATTTT,CASSSLQQGSNQPQHF
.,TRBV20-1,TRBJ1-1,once,TGCAGTGCTAGTAGGAAGGGGGTGTTGATGTGGGACACTGAAGCTTTCTTT,CSASRKGVLMWDTEAFF
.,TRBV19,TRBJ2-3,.,TGTGCCAGTAAGTCTAGCCGGAGCACAGATACGCAGTATTTT,CASKSSRSTDTQYF
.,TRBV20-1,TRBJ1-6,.,TGCAGTGCTAGTTTGGCGGGCCGATCCTATAATTCACCCCTCCACTTT,CSASLAGRSYNSPLHF
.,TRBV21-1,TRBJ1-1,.,TGTGCCAGCAGCAAAGGGGGGAGGGACGACACTGAAGCTTTCTTT,CASSKGGRDDTEAFF
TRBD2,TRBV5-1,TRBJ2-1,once,TGCGCCAGCACCTCTAGCGGGAGTGGAGGCAATGAGCAGTTCTTC,CASTSSGSGGNEQFF
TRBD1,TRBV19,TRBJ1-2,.,TGTGCCAGTAGTCCATCGGACAGGGCTCTCTATGGCTACACCTTC,CASSPSDRALYGYTF